These T cell receptor beta chains were read from a single sample in a study of control samples from healthy donors and cancer patients. Clones were read by immunoSEQ multiplex PCR, and TCRdb kept only the in-frame ones, dropping some. The profile shows approximately 140,000 clones, roughly nine tenths of them singletons. Source material: PBMCs. These receptors were obtained from a man aged 45-60 years with head and neck cancer. Both conserved end residues are part of each CDR3. A D gene is named only where the DNA matches it firmly. Only part of the rows carry a size: once, few, many, or a class if the clone is expanded.

TRBV6-5,NA,NA,TRBJ2-1,TGTGCCAGCCCCCCGGAGAATGAGCAGTTCTTC,CASPPENEQFF
TRBV7-9,NA,NA,TRBJ2-7,TGTGCCAGCAGCTCCGGACAGAACTCCTACGAGCAGTACTTC,CASSSGQNSYEQYF
TRBV4-1,NA,NA,TRBJ2-7,TGCGCCAGCAGCCGAGTATCAAGGGTGGGCAGTGCCTACGAGCAGTACTTC,CASSRVSRVGSAYEQYF
TRBV25-1,NA,TRBD2,TRBJ2-1,TGTGCCAGCAATCCCGGGACTAGCGGACTGAGCTCCTACAATGAGCAGTTCTTC,CASNPGTSGLSSYNEQFF
TRBV5-1,NA,NA,TRBJ1-4,TGCGCCAGCAGGTACCAAAGGACGGTCGGTAGGATGGCAACTAATGAAAAACTGTTTTTT,CASRYQRTVGRMATNEKLFF
TRBV18,NA,TRBD2,TRBJ2-7,TGTGCCAGCTCACCAGGGCTAGCGGGAGCTGGAGAGCAGTACTTC,CASSPGLAGAGEQYF
TRBV7-6,NA,NA,TRBJ1-5,TGTGCCAGCAGCTTAGAGCAGGGGAATCAGCCCCAGCATTTT,CASSLEQGNQPQHF
TRBV7-7,NA,NA,TRBJ2-5,TGTGCTAGCAGCTTAGATAGCGTGACCCAGGGAAGGACCCAGTACTTC,CASSLDSVTQGRTQYF
TRBV27,NA,NA,TRBJ1-6,TGTGCCAGCAGTTTTGTCCGGAACTCACCCCTCCACTTT,CASSFVRNSPLHF
TRBV2,NA,NA,TRBJ1-5,TGTGCCAGCAGTGAGAGCGGGTTTGCCAATCAGCCCCAGCATTTT,CASSESGFANQPQHF
TRBV11-3,NA,NA,TRBJ2-7,TGTGCCAGCAGCTCAGGGGTTGGGACGGACCCCTACGAGCAGTACTTC,CASSSGVGTDPYEQYF
TRBV28,NA,TRBD2,TRBJ2-3,TGTGCCAGCAGTTCGGTTGGCGGGAGGGCGGATACGCAGTATTTT,CASSSVGGRADTQYF
TRBV28,few,NA,TRBJ1-2,TGTGCCAGCAGTCCCAACCTTGGCTACACCTTC,CASSPNLGYTF
TRBV4-2,NA,TRBD2,TRBJ2-3,TGTGCCAGCAGCCAAGTGATGAGCGGGAGGCCGACAGATACGCAGTATTTT,CASSQVMSGRPTDTQYF